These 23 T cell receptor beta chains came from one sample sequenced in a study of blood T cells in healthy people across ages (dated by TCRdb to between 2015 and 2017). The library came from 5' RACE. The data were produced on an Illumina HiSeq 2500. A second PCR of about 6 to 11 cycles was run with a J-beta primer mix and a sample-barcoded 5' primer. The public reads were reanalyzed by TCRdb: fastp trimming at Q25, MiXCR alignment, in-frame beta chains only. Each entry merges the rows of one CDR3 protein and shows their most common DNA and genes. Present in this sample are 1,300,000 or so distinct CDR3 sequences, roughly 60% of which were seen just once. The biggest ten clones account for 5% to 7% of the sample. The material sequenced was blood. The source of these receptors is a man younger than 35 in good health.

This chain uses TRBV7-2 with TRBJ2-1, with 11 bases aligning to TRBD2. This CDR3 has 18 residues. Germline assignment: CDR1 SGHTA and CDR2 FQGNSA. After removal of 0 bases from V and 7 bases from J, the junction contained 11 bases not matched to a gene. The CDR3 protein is CASSLAVLAGGQWNEQFF. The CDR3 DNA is TGTGCCAGCAGCTTAGCCGTATTAGCGGGGGGGCAGTGGAATGAGCAGTTCTTC.

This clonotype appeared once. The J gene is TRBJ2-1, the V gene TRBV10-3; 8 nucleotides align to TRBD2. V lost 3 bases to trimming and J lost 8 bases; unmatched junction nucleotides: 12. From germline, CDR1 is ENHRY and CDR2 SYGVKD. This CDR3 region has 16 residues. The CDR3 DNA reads TGTGCCATCAGTGACGGGGGGGGCGGCGAATTCGATGAGCAGTTCTTC. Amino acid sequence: CAISDGGGGEFDEQFF.

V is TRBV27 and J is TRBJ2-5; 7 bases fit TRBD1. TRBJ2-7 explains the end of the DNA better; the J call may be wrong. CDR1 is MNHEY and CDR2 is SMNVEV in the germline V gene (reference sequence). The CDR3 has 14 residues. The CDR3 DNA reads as TGTGCCAGCAGTTTAAAGACAGGGTCCTACGAGCAGTACTTC. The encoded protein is CASSLKTGSYEQYF.

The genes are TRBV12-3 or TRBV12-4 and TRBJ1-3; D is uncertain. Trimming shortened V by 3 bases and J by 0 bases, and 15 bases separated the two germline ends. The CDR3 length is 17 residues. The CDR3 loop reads CASSLGFQESSGNTIYF. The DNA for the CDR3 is TGTGCCAGCAGTTTGGGTTTCCAGGAAAGCTCTGGAAACACCATATATTTT.

The CDR3 reads CASSLGVFGVETQYF. The CDR3 nucleotides are TGTGCCAGCAGCTTGGGGGTATTTGGGGTTGAGACCCAGTACTTC. V is TRBV11-2 and J is TRBJ2-5; D tentatively reads TRBD1 or TRBD2 (5 bases each). V lost 3 bases and J 5 bases, leaving 16 bases between the germline ends. This CDR3 is built from 15 residues. Germline V gene data show CDR1 as SGHAT and CDR2 as FQNNGV.

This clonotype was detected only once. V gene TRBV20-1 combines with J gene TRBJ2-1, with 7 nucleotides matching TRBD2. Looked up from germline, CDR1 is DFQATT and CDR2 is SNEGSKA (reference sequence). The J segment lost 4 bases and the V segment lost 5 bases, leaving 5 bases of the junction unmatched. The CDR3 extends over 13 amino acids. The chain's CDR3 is CSAPSAGYNEQFF. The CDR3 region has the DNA TGCAGTGCTCCCTCAGCGGGGTACAATGAGCAGTTCTTC.

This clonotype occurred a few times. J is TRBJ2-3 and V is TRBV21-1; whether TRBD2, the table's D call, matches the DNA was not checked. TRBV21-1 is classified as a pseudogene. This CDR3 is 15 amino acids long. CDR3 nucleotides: TGTGCCACCGCGGGCGGGGAACAGCCCACAGATACGCAGTATTTT. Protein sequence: CATAGGEQPTDTQYF.

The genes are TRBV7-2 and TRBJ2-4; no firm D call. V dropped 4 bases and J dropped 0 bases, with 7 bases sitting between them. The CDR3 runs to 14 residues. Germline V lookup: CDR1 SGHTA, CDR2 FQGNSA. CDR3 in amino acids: CASSSQIAKNIQYF. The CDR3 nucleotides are TGTGCCAGCAGCTCTCAGATAGCCAAAAACATTCAGTACTTC. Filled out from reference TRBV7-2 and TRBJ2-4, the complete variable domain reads GAGVSQSPSNKVTEKGKDVELRCDPISGHTALYWYRQSLGQGLEFLIYFQGNSAPDKSGLPSDRFSAERTGGSVSTLTIQRTQQEDSAVYLCASSSQIAKNIQYFGAGTRLSVL.

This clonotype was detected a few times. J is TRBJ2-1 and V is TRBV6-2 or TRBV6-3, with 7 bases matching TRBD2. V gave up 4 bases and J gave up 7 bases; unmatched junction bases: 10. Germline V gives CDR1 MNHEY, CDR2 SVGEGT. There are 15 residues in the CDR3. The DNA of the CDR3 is TGTGCCAGCAGTTTGGGGGGGAGGGCCCGTAATGAGCAGTTCTTC. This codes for CASSLGGRARNEQFF.

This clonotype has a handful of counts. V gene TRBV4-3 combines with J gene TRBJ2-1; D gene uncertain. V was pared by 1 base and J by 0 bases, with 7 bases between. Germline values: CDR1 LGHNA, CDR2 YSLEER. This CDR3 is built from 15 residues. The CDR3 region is CASSQGLSSYNEQFF. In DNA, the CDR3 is TGCGCCAGCAGCCAAGGGCTGAGCTCCTACAATGAGCAGTTCTTC.

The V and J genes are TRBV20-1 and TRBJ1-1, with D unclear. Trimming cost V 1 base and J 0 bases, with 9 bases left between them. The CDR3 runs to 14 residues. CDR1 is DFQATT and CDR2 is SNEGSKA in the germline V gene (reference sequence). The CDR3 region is CSARGGVMNTEAFF. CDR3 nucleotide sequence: TGCAGTGCTAGAGGAGGAGTCATGAACACTGAAGCTTTCTTT.

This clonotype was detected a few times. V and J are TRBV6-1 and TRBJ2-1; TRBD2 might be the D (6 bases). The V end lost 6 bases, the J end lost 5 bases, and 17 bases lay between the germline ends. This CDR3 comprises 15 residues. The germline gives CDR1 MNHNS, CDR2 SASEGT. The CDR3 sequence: CASSPRSGRDNEQFF. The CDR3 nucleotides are TGTGCCAGCAGCCCGCGTTCCGGGAGAGACAATGAGCAGTTCTTC.

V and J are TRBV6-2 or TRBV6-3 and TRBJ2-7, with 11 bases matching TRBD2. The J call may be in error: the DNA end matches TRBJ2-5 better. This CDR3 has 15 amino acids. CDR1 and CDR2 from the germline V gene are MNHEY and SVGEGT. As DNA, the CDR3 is TGTGCCAGCACTAGACTAGCGGGGACGGGAGAGACCCAGTACTTC. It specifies CASTRLAGTGETQYF.

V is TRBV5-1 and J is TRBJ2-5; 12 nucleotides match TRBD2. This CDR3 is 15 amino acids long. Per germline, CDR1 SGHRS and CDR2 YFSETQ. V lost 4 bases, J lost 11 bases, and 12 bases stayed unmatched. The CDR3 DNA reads TGCGCCAGCAGCCAAACTAGCGGGGGGCCTAATGAGCAGTACTTC. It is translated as CASSQTSGGPNEQYF.

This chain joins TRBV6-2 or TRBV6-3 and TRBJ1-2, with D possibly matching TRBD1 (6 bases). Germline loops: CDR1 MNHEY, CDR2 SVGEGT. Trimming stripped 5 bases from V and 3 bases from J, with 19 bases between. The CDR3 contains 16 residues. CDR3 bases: TGTGCCAGCAGTCGACGAGGACAGCCCACCCACTATGGCTACACCTTC. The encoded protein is CASSRRGQPTHYGYTF.

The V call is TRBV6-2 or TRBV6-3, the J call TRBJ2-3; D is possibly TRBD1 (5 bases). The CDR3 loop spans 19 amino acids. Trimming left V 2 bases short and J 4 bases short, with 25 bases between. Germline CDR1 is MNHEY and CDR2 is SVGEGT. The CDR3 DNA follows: TGTGCCAGCAGTTACCCTCGGACACCGGGCCCCGCGAAGGCAGATACGCAGTATTTT. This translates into CASSYPRTPGPAKADTQYF.

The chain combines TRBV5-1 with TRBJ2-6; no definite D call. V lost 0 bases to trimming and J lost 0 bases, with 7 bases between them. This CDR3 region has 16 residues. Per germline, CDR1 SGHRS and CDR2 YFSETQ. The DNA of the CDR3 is TGCGCCAGCAGCTTGGAGCCGGTCTCTGGGGCCAACGTCCTGACTTTC. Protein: CASSLEPVSGANVLTF.

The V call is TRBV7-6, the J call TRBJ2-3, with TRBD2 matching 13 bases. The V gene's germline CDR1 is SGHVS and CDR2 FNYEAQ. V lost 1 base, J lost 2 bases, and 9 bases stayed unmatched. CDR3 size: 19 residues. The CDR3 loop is CASSLGRPGTSGVTDTQYF. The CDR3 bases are TGTGCCAGCAGCTTAGGAAGGCCCGGGACTAGCGGGGTCACAGATACGCAGTATTTT. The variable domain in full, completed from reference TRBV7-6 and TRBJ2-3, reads GAGVSQSPRYKVTKRGQDVALRCDPISGHVSLYWYRQALGQGPEFLTYFNYEAQQDKSGLPNDRFSAERPEGSISTLTIQRTEQRDSAMYRCASSLGRPGTSGVTDTQYFGPGTRLTVL.

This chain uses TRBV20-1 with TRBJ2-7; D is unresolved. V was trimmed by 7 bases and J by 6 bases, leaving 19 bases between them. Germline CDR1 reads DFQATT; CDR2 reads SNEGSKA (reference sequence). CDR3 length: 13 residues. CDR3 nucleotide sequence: TGCAGTGGCGACGCGTTAGGCGAAGGCGAGCAGTACTTC. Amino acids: CSGDALGEGEQYF.

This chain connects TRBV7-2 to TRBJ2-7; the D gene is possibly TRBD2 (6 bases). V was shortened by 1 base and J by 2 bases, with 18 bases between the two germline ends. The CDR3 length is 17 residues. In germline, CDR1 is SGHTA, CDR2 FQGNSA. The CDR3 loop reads CASSLGQPLGGAYEQYF. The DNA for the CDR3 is TGTGCCAGCAGCTTAGGACAGCCCCTCGGCGGGGCCTACGAGCAGTACTTC.

CDR3 nucleotides: TGTGCCAGCAGTAACCACACCAGCCAGTACTTC. Protein sequence: CASSNHTSQYF. J is TRBJ2-5 and V is TRBV27; unclear D gene. Looked up from germline, CDR1 is MNHEY and CDR2 is SMNVEV (reference sequence). The V gene lost 5 bases and the J gene lost 10 bases, with 11 bases spanning the gap. This CDR3 has 11 residues.

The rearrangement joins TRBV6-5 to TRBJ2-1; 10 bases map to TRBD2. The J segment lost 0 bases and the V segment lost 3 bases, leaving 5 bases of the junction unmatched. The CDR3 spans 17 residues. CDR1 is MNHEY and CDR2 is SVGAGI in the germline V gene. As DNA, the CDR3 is TGTGCCAGCAGTTATACTAGCGGGGACGACTCCTACAATGAGCAGTTCTTC. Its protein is CASSYTSGDDSYNEQFF.

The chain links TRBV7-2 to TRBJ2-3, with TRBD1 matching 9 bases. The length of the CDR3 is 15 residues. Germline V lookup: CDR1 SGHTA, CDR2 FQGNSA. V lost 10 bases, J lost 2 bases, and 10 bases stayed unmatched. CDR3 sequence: CATGQGISPTDTQYF. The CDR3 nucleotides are TGTGCCACAGGACAGGGGATATCCCCCACAGATACGCAGTATTTT.